This T cell receptor (beta chain) was recorded in a study of shared clonotypes between healthy human individuals. This CDR3 has 13 amino acids. The V end lost 1 base, the J end lost 6 bases, and 6 bases lay between the germline ends. Germline V lookup: CDR1 KGHSH, CDR2 LQKENI. Generated by immunoSEQ multiplex PCR, the TCRdb table keeps only in-frame clones and is missing some. Of about 470,000 clones listed, roughly 77% are singletons. The rearrangement uses TRBV18 and TRBJ1-4; D is unresolved. Sample: PBMCs. This TCR was recovered from a woman in her forties in good health. Some clones in this sample may be carry-over from other donors' samples. The CDR3 nucleotides read TGTGCCAGCTCACCACGAGGAGATGAAAAACTGTTTTTT. Its translation: CASSPRGDEKLFF.